This T cell receptor beta chain was recovered during a study of T cell responses to AZD1222 COVID-19 vaccine. Germline CDR1 MNHNS, CDR2 SASEGT. Trimming pared 4 bases from V and 0 bases from J, leaving 13 bases between. The CDR3 extends over 16 amino acids. Data came from immunoSEQ multiplex PCR; TCRdb stores just in-frame clones and leaves some out. The sample records 95,000 to 150,000 clones, roughly 90% being singletons. The source is an adult in good health. J is TRBJ1-5 and V is TRBV6-1; D is uncertain. The sample was peripheral blood, taken on day 0 of AZD1222 vaccination. DNA for the CDR3: TGTGCCAGCAGTGGGGTGACCTCTAATAGCAATCAGCCCCAGCATTTT. Its protein product is CASSGVTSNSNQPQHF.